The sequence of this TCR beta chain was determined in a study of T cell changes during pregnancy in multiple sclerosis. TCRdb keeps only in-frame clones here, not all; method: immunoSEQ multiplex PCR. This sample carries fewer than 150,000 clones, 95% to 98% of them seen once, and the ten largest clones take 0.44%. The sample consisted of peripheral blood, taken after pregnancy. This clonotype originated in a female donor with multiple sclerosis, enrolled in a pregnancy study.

The CDR3 region has the DNA TGTGCCAGCAGTCTTACCGGGGGGCAGCAACAGCCCCAGCATTTT. The encoded protein is CASSLTGGQQQPQHF. This chain connects TRBV6-6 to TRBJ1-5, with TRBD1 as a possible D gene (6 bases). The CDR3 contains 15 residues. Deletions cut 5 bases from V and 7 bases from J, with 18 bases between. Germline CDR1 is MNHNY and CDR2 is SVGAGI (reference sequence).